This TCR beta chain was captured by sequencing in a study of vaccination effects on CD4 cells after COVID-19. Study overall: Post-vaccine samples followed the second dose by a median of 72 days.

Ahead of sequencing, the ViraFEST assay grew antigen-specific CD4+ T cells using viral peptide pools. It was after 10 days of culture that CD4+ T cells were isolated. All participants had two doses of either the BNT162b2 or mRNA-1273 vaccine. They grew 1.8 million or so PBMC in each well, adding about 9.5 IU/ml IL-2 and 8.5 to 10 ug/ml peptides. A note on this clone: Its antigen is not known. One end of the junction is discordant with germline, which a read error may explain.

Sequencing was performed with immunoSEQ multiplex PCR; in TCRdb, only in-frame clones are kept and a portion is missing. The sample has under 85,000 clones; 60% to 80% are singletons. Points from the study as a whole: Clonal contraction was marked in infection- and vaccine-induced clones late after vaccination. After vaccination of healthy people, only 1 of 255 vaccine-induced clones cross-reacted with common cold coronaviruses.

This CDR3 has 15 residues. CDR1 and CDR2 from the germline V gene are KGHSH and LQKENI. The sample here was CD4+ T cells from PBMCs cultured with HCoV-OC43 spike peptides, taken after COVID-19 vaccination. Subset in this sample: HCoV-OC43 spike overlapping peptide pool stimulation. The source is a human donor who received a COVID-19 vaccine. The V call is TRBV18, the J call TRBJ2-5; the D gene is possibly TRBD2 (5 bases). CDR3 loop: CASSQGGLRREAQYF. The CDR3 bases are TGTGCCAGCTCACAAGGAGGTTTGAGAAGAGAGGCCCAGTACTTC.